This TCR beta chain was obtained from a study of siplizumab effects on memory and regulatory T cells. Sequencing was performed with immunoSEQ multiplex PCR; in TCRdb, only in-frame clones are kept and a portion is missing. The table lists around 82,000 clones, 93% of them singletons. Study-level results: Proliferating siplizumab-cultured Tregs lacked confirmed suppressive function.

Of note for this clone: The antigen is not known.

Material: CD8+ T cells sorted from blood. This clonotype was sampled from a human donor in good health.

CDR3 bases: TGTGCCAGCAGCCAAAGTCAGACAGGGGGCCACCTCTATGGCTACACCTTC. This translates into CASSQSQTGGHLYGYTF. The rearrangement uses TRBV4-2 and TRBJ1-2; 10 bases are a match to TRBD1. V shed 2 bases and J 4 bases; nucleotides not matched to a gene: 10. The CDR3 runs to 17 residues. The germline V gene encodes CDR1 LGHNA and CDR2 YNFKEQ.